This T cell receptor beta chain was profiled in a study of OX40 agonist ivuxolimab in advanced cancers. Study-wide background: The patients got ivuxolimab, which is an agonistic anti-OX40 (CD134) antibody. Three patients got partial responses; one had hepatocellular carcinoma and two had cutaneous melanoma. A diagnosis of hepatocellular carcinoma, melanoma, renal cell or head and neck cancer was present in dose-escalation patients.

TCRdb's table, derived via immunoSEQ multiplex PCR, lists solely in-frame clones and lacks some. The sample yields about 46,000 clones, roughly nine tenths seen once. From germline, CDR1 is SNHLY and CDR2 FYNNEI. The CDR3 covers 14 residues. V lost 7 bases, J lost 2 bases, and 14 bases lay in between. The receptor comes from an adult with an advanced solid tumor such as melanoma, head and neck, liver or kidney cancer. The rearrangement joins TRBV2 to TRBJ1-2, with D unresolved. The sequences come from CD4+ or CD8+ T cells sorted from blood, collected in a trial of the OX40 agonist ivuxolimab. In nucleotides, the CDR3 is TGTGCCAGCATTCTGGACGGGAGGAACTATGGCTACACCTTC. Translated: CASILDGRNYGYTF. Full variable domain (remainder filled in from reference TRBV2 and TRBJ1-2): EPEVTQTPSHQVTQMGQEVILRCVPISNHLYFYWYRQILGQKVEFLVSFYNNEISEKSEIFDDQFSVERPDGSNFTLKIRSTKLEDSAMYFCASILDGRNYGYTFGSGTRLTVV.